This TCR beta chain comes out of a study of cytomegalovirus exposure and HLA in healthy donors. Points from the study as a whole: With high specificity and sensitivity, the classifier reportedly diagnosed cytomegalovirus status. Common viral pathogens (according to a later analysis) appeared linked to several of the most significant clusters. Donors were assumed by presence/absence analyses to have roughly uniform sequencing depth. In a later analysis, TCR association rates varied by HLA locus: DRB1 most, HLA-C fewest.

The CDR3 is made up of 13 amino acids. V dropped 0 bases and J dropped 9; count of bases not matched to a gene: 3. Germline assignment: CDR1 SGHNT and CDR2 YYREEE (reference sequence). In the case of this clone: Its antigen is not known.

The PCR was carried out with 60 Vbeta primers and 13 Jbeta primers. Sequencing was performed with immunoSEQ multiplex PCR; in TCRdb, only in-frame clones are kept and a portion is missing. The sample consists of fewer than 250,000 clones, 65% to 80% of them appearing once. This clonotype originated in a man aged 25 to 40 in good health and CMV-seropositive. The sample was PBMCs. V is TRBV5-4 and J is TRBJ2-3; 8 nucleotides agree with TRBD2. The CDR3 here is CASSLGERETQYF. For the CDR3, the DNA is TGTGCCAGCAGCTTGGGTGAGCGGGAGACGCAGTATTTT. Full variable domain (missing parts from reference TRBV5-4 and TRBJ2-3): ETGVTQSPTHLIKTRGQQVTLRCSSQSGHNTVSWYQQALGQGPQFIFQYYREEENGRGNFPPRFSGLQFPNYSSELNVNALELDDSALYLCASSLGERETQYFGPGTRLTVL.